The next 16 T cell receptor beta chains were all read from a single sample in a study of beta chain features in type 1 diabetes. The investigators reverse transcribed all of the isolated RNA, so they sequenced expressed TCRB transcripts. TCRdb keeps only in-frame clones here, not all; method: immunoSEQ multiplex PCR. This sample has 350,000 to 450,000 clones, with roughly 13% found just once. The sequencing sample was made of naive CD4+ T cells from blood. The receptor source for this set is a man aged 25-45 years in good health.

The chain couples TRBV4-1 to TRBJ1-4; D is undetermined. The length of the CDR3 is 16 residues. Between the trimmed V and J ends, which lost 0 bases and 1 base, there was a span of 9 bases. Germline V gene data show CDR1 as MGHRA and CDR2 as YSYEKL. CDR3 amino acids: CASSQDTFVTNEKLFF. The CDR3 nucleotides are TGCGCCAGCAGCCAAGACACGTTCGTAACTAATGAAAAACTGTTTTTT.

The table lists this clone with a few counts. The rearrangement uses TRBV11-2 and TRBJ2-5; 9 bases line up with TRBD2. The CDR3 extends over 15 amino acids. With V trimmed by 7 bases and J by 6 bases, 12 bases remained unmatched. From germline, CDR1 is SGHAT and CDR2 FQNNGV. The CDR3 DNA follows: TGTGCCAGCACCCAAGGGGCGGGAGGGGGAAAGACCCAGTACTTC. Its protein product is CASTQGAGGGKTQYF. Complete variable domain (other parts from reference TRBV11-2 and TRBJ2-5): EAGVAQSPRYKIIEKRQSVAFWCNPISGHATLYWYQQILGQGPKLLIQFQNNGVVDDSQLPKDRFSAERLKGVDSTLKIQPAKLEDSAVYLCASTQGAGGGKTQYFGPGTRLLVL.

V gene TRBV19 combines with J gene TRBJ2-1; TRBD2 might be the D (6 bases). Germline V gene lookup returns CDR1 LNHDA and CDR2 SQIVND (reference sequence). V lost 5 bases and J 0 bases, leaving 11 bases between the germline ends. The CDR3 is made up of 15 amino acids. The DNA for the CDR3 is TGTGCCAGTAGTTTTCGGGAGAGCTCCTACAATGAGCAGTTCTTC. Translated, it gives CASSFRESSYNEQFF.

This clone turned up a few times. The sample contains more than one DNA sequence encoding this CDR3. The rearrangement links TRBV30 to TRBJ1-2; D perhaps matches TRBD1 (6 bases). The germline V gene encodes CDR1 GTSNPN and CDR2 SVGIG (reference sequence). Trimming shortened V by 2 bases and J by 7 bases, and 8 bases separated the two germline ends. This CDR3 has 11 amino acids. The DNA of the CDR3 is TGTGCCTGGAGTACAGGGCCTGGCTACACCTTC. As protein: CAWSTGPGYTF. The variable domain in full, completed from reference TRBV30 and TRBJ1-2, reads SQTIHQWPATLVQPVGSPLSLECTVEGTSNPNLYWYRQAAGRGLQLLFYSVGIGQISSEVPQNLSASRPQDRQFILSSKKLLLSDSGFYLCAWSTGPGYTFGSGTRLTVV.

The V and J genes are TRBV5-4 and TRBJ1-2; TRBD1 matches at 7 bases. Germline values: CDR1 SGHNT, CDR2 YYREEE (reference sequence). V shed 4 bases, J shed 6 bases, and the junction held 9 bases outside the gene matches. The CDR3 length is 14 residues. In nucleotides, the CDR3 is TGTGCCAGCAGCAAGGAGACAGGGAGCAATGGCTACACCTTC. Protein sequence: CASSKETGSNGYTF.

The chain employs TRBV7-2 and TRBJ2-5, with D unclear. Germline V gene data show CDR1 as SGHTA and CDR2 as FQGNSA. This CDR3 comprises 14 residues. V lost 1 base to trimming and J lost 5 bases, with 11 bases between them. CDR3 residues: CASSLEVIVETQYF. In DNA form, the CDR3 reads TGTGCCAGCAGCTTAGAAGTAATAGTGGAGACCCAGTACTTC.

This chain links TRBV30 with TRBJ1-2; D is perhaps TRBD1 (5 bases). This CDR3 has 12 amino acids. The V gene's germline CDR1 is GTSNPN and CDR2 SVGIG (reference sequence). The V and J ends lost 5 bases and 5 bases respectively, with 12 bases between them. DNA of the CDR3: TGTGCCTGGGTTCGGGGCGGATATGGCTACACCTTC. Translating gives CAWVRGGYGYTF.

This clone was detected only a few times. The rearrangement joins TRBV2 to TRBJ2-1, with D possibly matching TRBD2 (6 bases). The CDR3 is 13 residues long. CDR1 is SNHLY, CDR2 FYNNEI, per germline. Trimming pared 0 bases from V and 12 bases from J, leaving 12 bases between. Here the CDR3 reads CASSEAGGGRQFF. DNA for the CDR3: TGTGCCAGCAGTGAAGCGGGAGGCGGAAGGCAGTTCTTC.

CDR3 sequence: CATHVTGGAEQYF. The CDR3 region has the DNA TGTGCCACCCACGTCACAGGGGGCGCCGAGCAGTACTTC. This chain links TRBV5-6 with TRBJ2-7; 9 positions match TRBD1. The V gene's germline CDR1 is SGHDT and CDR2 YYEEEE. V trimming: 9 bases; J trimming: 6 bases; junction bases outside the gene matches: 10. The CDR3 extends over 13 amino acids.

The sample holds a few counts of this clone. This chain connects TRBV9 to TRBJ2-6; D unresolved. The CDR3 length is 19 residues. The germline gives CDR1 SGDLS, CDR2 YYNGEE. V lost 4 bases and J lost 0, with 20 bases in between. The CDR3 sequence is CASSHSGTKLSSGANVLTF. DNA of the CDR3: TGTGCCAGCAGCCATTCGGGCACCAAATTAAGCTCTGGGGCCAACGTCCTGACTTTC.

This clone showed up just a few times. Other DNA variants within this sample encode the same CDR3. The chain links TRBV7-9 to TRBJ1-2; D is undetermined. CDR3 size: 13 residues. Between the trimmed V and J ends, which lost 4 bases and 4 bases, there was a span of 10 bases. Per germline, CDR1 SEHNR and CDR2 FQNEAQ (reference sequence). The CDR3 reads CASSSGASYGYTF. The CDR3 DNA is TGTGCCAGCAGCTCGGGAGCGTCCTATGGCTACACCTTC.

The table lists this clone with a few counts. V and J are TRBV4-3 and TRBJ1-5, with D perhaps matching TRBD1 (5 bases). Germline lookup yields CDR1 LGHNA and CDR2 YSLEER. With 0 bases removed from V and 6 bases from J, the gap between germline ends came to 15 bases. The CDR3 is made up of 16 amino acids. DNA for the CDR3: TGCGCCAGCAGCCAAGATACGGTAGTGAGGGGTCAGCCCCAGCATTTT. It is translated as CASSQDTVVRGQPQHF.

This rearrangement joins TRBV7-6 to TRBJ2-3, with 8 bases lining up with TRBD2. This CDR3 spans 17 amino acids. The V gene's germline CDR1 is SGHVS and CDR2 FNYEAQ. V dropped 2 bases and J dropped 2; count of bases not matched to a gene: 9. The CDR3 here is CASSLLVTSGSTDTQYF. The DNA for the CDR3 is TGTGCCAGCAGCTTACTTGTTACTAGCGGATCCACAGATACGCAGTATTTT.

The chain's CDR3 is CASSRGPADTQYF. The CDR3, as DNA: TGTGCCAGCAGCAGAGGGCCAGCTGATACGCAGTATTTT. V gene TRBV7-2 combines with J gene TRBJ2-3; tentative D call: TRBD2 (5 bases). Trimming took off 5 bases at V and 6 bases at J, with 12 bases between the two ends. The CDR3 covers 13 residues. The germline gives CDR1 SGHTA, CDR2 FQGNSA.

This clone has just a few counts. V and J are TRBV6-5 and TRBJ2-7; D ambiguous. V was shortened by 6 bases and J by 5 bases, with 11 bases between the two germline ends. The CDR3 has 12 amino acids. Germline loops: CDR1 MNHEY, CDR2 SVGAGI. CDR3 region: CASRSNRNEQYF. In DNA, the CDR3 is TGTGCCAGCAGGTCAAACAGAAACGAGCAGTACTTC.

Notes on this clone: Within the sample, other DNA sequences also encode this same CDR3. The chain joins TRBV5-6 to TRBJ2-3; no definite D call. Germline V gene sequence: CDR1 SGHDT, CDR2 YYEEEE. The CDR3 extends over 11 amino acids. Trimming pared 2 bases from V and 6 bases from J, leaving 4 bases between. CDR3: CASSLSDTQYF. CDR3 coding DNA: TGTGCCAGCAGCTTAAGTGATACGCAGTATTTT. The full variable domain, completed using reference TRBV5-6 and TRBJ2-3, is DAGVTQSPTHLIKTRGQQVTLRCSPKSGHDTVSWYQQALGQGPQFIFQYYEEEERQRGNFPDRFSGHQFPNYSSELNVNALLLGDSALYLCASSLSDTQYFGPGTRLTVL.